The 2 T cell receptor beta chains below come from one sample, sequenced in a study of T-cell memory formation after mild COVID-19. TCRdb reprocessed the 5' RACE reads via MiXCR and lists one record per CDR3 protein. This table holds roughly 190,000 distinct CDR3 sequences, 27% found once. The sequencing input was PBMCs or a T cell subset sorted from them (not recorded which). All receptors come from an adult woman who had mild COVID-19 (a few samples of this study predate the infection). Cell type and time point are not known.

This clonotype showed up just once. CDR3 region: CASSVGDTDTQYF. DNA for the CDR3: TGTGCCAGCAGCGTAGGAGACACAGATACGCAGTATTTT. The chain links TRBV9 to TRBJ2-3; no definite D call. Trimming left V 0 bases short and J 2 bases short, with 4 bases between. The CDR3 runs to 13 residues. Germline CDR1 and CDR2: SGDLS and YYNGEE. Filled out from reference TRBV9 and TRBJ2-3, the complete variable domain reads DSGVTQTPKHLITATGQRVTLRCSPRSGDLSVYWYQQSLDQGLQFLIQYYNGEERAKGNILERFSAQQFPDLHSELNLSSLELGDSALYFCASSVGDTDTQYFGPGTRLTVL.

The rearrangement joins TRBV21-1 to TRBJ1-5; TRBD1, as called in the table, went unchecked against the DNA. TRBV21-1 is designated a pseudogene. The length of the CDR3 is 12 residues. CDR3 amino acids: CARTRANQPQHF. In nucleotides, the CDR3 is TGTGCCAGAACCAGGGCTAATCAGCCCCAGCATTTT.